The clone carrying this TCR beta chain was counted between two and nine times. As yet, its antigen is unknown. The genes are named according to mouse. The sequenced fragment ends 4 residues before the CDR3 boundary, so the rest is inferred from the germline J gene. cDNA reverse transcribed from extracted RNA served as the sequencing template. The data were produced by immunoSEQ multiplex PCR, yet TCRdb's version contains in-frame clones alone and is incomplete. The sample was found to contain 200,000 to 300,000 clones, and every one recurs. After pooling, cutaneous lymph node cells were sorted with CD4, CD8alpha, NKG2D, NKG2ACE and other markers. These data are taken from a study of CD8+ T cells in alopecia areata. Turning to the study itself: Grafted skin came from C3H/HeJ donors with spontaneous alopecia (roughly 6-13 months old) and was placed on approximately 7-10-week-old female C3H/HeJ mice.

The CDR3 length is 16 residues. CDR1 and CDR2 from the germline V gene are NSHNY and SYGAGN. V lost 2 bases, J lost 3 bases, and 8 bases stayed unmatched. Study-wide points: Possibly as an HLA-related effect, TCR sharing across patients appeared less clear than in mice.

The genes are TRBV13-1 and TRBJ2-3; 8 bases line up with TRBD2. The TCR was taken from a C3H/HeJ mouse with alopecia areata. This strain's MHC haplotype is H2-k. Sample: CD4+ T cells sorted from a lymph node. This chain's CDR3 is CASSEWTGRRAETLYF. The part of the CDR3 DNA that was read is TGTGCCAGCAGTGAGTGGACTGGGAGACGGGCAGAA.